This TCR beta chain appears in the sequencing data of a study of blood T cell repertoires in COVID-19. Study-wide background: Samples of COVID-19 (acute and convalescent) were obtained from the United States, Italy and Spain. In each case, the material was cDNA or gDNA derived from T cells, B-cell-depleted T cells, or PBMCs.

The repertoire was sequenced with immunoSEQ multiplex PCR; TCRdb's copy has only in-frame clones and lacks some. This table holds 120,000 or so clones, more than 75% found once. CDR3 length equals 15 residues. Germline CDR1 SNHLY, CDR2 FYNNEI. Trimming removed 1 base from V and 6 bases from J; junction bases left unmatched: 8. This chain joins TRBV2 and TRBJ1-2, with 7 nucleotides matching TRBD1. Specimen: peripheral blood. This clonotype originated in a human donor in a cohort sampled during active COVID-19. CDR3 amino acids: CASSEEGRGSNGYTF. As DNA, the CDR3 is TGTGCCAGCAGTGAAGAGGGCAGGGGGAGCAATGGCTACACCTTC.